This TCR beta chain emerged from a study of blood T cell repertoires in COVID-19. TCRdb's copy holds only in-frame clones and misses some; the assay was immunoSEQ multiplex PCR. This table has some 150,000 clones, approximately 90% appearing once. CDR1 MNHEY and CDR2 SMNVEV come from the germline V gene (reference sequence). The CDR3 contains 15 residues. The J segment lost 7 bases and the V segment lost 2 bases, leaving 9 bases of the junction unmatched. This receptor was taken from a woman aged 18-29 years who had recovered from COVID-19. Sequenced input: PBMCs or T cells enriched from blood (not recorded which). The V call is TRBV27, the J call TRBJ2-7, with 9 bases identical to TRBD2. The CDR3 spells CASSLAAGGPGEQYF. CDR3 nucleotides: TGTGCCAGCAGTTTAGCGGCGGGAGGGCCGGGGGAGCAGTACTTC.